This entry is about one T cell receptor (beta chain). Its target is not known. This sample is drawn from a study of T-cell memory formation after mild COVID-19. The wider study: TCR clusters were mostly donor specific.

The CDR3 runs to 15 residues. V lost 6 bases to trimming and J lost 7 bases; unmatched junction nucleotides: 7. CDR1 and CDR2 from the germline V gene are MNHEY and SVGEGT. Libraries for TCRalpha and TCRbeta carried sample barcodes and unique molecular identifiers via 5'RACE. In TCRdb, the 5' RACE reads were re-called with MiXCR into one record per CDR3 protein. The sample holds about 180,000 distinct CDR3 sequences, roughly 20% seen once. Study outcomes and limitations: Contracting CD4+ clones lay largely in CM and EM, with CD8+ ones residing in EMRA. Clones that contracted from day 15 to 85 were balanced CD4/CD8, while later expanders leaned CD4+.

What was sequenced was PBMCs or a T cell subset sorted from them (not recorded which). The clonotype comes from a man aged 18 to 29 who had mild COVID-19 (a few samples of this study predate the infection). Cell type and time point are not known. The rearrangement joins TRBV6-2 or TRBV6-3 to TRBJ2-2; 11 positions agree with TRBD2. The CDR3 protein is CASRLTSGGSGELFF. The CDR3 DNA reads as TGTGCCAGCAGACTAACTAGCGGGGGTAGCGGGGAGCTGTTTTTT.